This entry describes one T cell receptor (beta chain). Its antigen is not known. These data originate in a study of vaccination effects on CD4 cells after COVID-19. Whole-study context: Sampling occurred a median 72 days post second dose, range 14 to 241. Whole-study findings and limits: Clones that were induced by infection or by vaccine showed marked contraction late after vaccination.

Germline V gene lookup returns CDR1 SGHRS and CDR2 YFSETQ. V lost 3 bases to trimming and J lost 3 bases, with 8 bases between them. This CDR3 spans 13 amino acids. Peptide-pool stimulation followed by sequencing identified expanded antigen-specific CD4+ clonotypes in the ViraFEST assay. At the end of over 8 days of culture, CD4+ T cells were isolated. As their vaccination, participants received two doses of either BNT162b2 or mRNA-1273. With 8.5 to 10 ug/ml peptides and about 9.7 IU/ml IL-2, over 1.5 million PBMC per well were cultured. Only in-frame clones appear in the TCRdb table, and some are missing; sequencing was by immunoSEQ multiplex PCR. This table has tens of thousands of clones, 74% appearing once.

This TCR came from a human donor who received a COVID-19 vaccine. The chain joins TRBV5-1 to TRBJ2-3; the D gene could be TRBD1 or TRBD2 (5 bases each). The sample here was CD4+ T cells from PBMCs cultured with HCoV-229E spike peptides, taken after COVID-19 vaccination. The CDR3 sequence: CASSWDGTDTQYF. The CDR3 bases are TGCGCCAGCAGCTGGGACGGGACAGATACGCAGTATTTT.